The rows below give T cell receptor beta chains drawn from one sample of a study of siplizumab effects on memory and regulatory T cells. Here immunoSEQ multiplex PCR was the method, and the copy in TCRdb shows in-frame clones only, minus some. This sample yields 85,000 to 90,000 clones, of which around 89% are seen a single time; more than 14% belongs to the top ten. Input material: CD4+ T cells sorted from blood. The receptors come from a human donor in good health. The CDR3 runs from the conserved cysteine through the conserved F or W. A D gene is named only where the DNA matches it firmly. Expanded clones are given a class, and other clones once, few, many or no size at all.

j_call clone_size v_call d_call cdr3_nt cdr3_aa
TRBJ2-3 NA TRBV5-6 TRBD2 TGTGCCAGCAGCTTGGGTTCTAGCGGGAGTACAGATACGCAGTATTTT CASSLGSSGSTDTQYF
TRBJ1-1 NA TRBV28 NA TGTGCCAGCAGAAAGGAGAGGACTGAAGCTTTCTTT CASRKERTEAFF
TRBJ1-1 NA TRBV5-1 NA TGCGCCAGCAGCTTGGGAGGGTTCACTGAAGCTTTCTTT CASSLGGFTEAFF
TRBJ2-6 NA TRBV2 NA TGTGCCAGCCGATACAGGGTGAACTCTGGGGCCAACGTCCTGACTTTC CASRYRVNSGANVLTF
TRBJ2-3 NA TRBV19 TRBD1 TGTGCCAGTAGCCCTACAGGGGCAACCGGAGATACGCAGTATTTT CASSPTGATGDTQYF
TRBJ2-7 NA TRBV5-1 NA TGCGCCAGCAGCTCACACACAGGCCTAGTAAGGTCCTACGAGCAGTACTTC CASSSHTGLVRSYEQYF
TRBJ2-3 NA TRBV5-1 NA TGCGCCAGCAGGCGGGACTGGACGGAGGAAGATACGCAGTATTTT CASRRDWTEEDTQYF
TRBJ2-1 few TRBV5-1 TRBD2 TGCGCCAGCAGCTTGATGGGGGAGCGGGGGCATGAGCAGTTCTTC CASSLMGERGHEQFF
TRBJ2-1 NA TRBV25-1 TRBD2 TGTGCCAGCAGTGCCCTAGCGGGAGGACCCTACAATGAGCAGTTCTTC CASSALAGGPYNEQFF
TRBJ2-4 few TRBV5-1 NA TGCGCCAGCAGCGTGGACGGGGCCCGGGAAAACATTCAGTACTTC CASSVDGARENIQYF
TRBJ1-3 few TRBV19 TRBD1 TGTGCCAGTAGTATAGATCGACAGGGCTCTGGAAACACCATATATTTT CASSIDRQGSGNTIYF
TRBJ1-1 few TRBV6-5 TRBD1 TGTGCCAGCAGTTACTGGGACAGGAACACTGAAGCTTTCTTT CASSYWDRNTEAFF
TRBJ1-2 NA TRBV13 TRBD1 TGTGCCAGCAGCTCACTTAGGAGGACAGGGTTCCCCTATGGCTACACCTTC CASSSLRRTGFPYGYTF
TRBJ2-3 NA TRBV29-1 NA TGCAGCGAGAAGAAAAGCACAGATACGCAGTATTTT CSEKKSTDTQYF
TRBJ1-5 NA TRBV7-2 TRBD1 TGTGCCAGCAGCTTACCGGACAGGGGGCAACAGCCCCAGCATTTT CASSLPDRGQQPQHF